The clone carrying this T cell receptor (beta chain) was observed a handful of times. What it binds is unknown. V lost 6 bases and J lost 7, with 12 bases in between. Germline CDR1 is SGHAT and CDR2 is FQNNGV. This CDR3 is built from 12 residues. This specimen belongs to a study of cytomegalovirus exposure and HLA in healthy donors. In the PCR, 60 Vbeta and 13 Jbeta primers were used. Produced via immunoSEQ multiplex PCR; TCRdb's table is partial and in-frame only. Of 110,000 to 150,000 clones in the sample, about 84% were seen once. Study conclusions and caveats: The likely origin of a cluster of highly shared sequence variants was a sequencing artifact. Both high specificity and high sensitivity reportedly marked the classifier's diagnosis of cytomegalovirus status. Earlier results showed most TCR beta V segments being productive about 90% or about 30% of the time. Rare TCR sequences dominated, though some public TCRs recurred in many donors.

J is TRBJ1-1 and V is TRBV11-2, with D unresolved. The receptor was isolated from a woman aged 18 to 35 in good health and CMV-seropositive. Sequencing was performed on PBMCs. CDR3: CASSQHASEAFF. The CDR3 nucleotides are TGTGCCAGCAGTCAACATGCAAGTGAAGCTTTCTTT.